These 14 T cell receptor beta chains came from one sample sequenced in a study of OX40 agonist ivuxolimab in advanced cancers. Only in-frame clones appear in the TCRdb table, and some are missing; sequencing was by immunoSEQ multiplex PCR. This table holds over 15,000 clones, 55% to 75% found once. Here the sequenced sample was CD4+ or CD8+ T cells sorted from blood, taken in a trial of the OX40 agonist ivuxolimab. The receptors originated from an adult with an advanced solid tumor such as melanoma, head and neck, liver or kidney cancer.

V and J are TRBV13 and TRBJ2-7, with TRBD2 matching over 7 bases. This CDR3 is built from 13 residues. V was pared by 3 bases and J by 2 bases, with 1 base of the junction left unmatched. From germline, CDR1 is PRHDT and CDR2 FYEKMQ (reference sequence). The CDR3 reads CASSFGGTYEQYF. The CDR3 DNA is TGTGCCAGCAGCTTCGGGGGGACCTACGAGCAGTACTTC.

The V call is TRBV14, the J call TRBJ2-7; 7 nucleotides match TRBD1. The length of the CDR3 is 15 residues. Germline CDR1 SGHDN, CDR2 FVKESK. The V and J ends lost 4 bases and 0 bases, in that order; junction bases with no gene match: 6. CDR3 residues: CASSPGTASSYEQYF. The DNA of the CDR3 is TGTGCCAGCAGCCCAGGGACAGCTAGCTCCTACGAGCAGTACTTC.

The chain employs TRBV28 and TRBJ1-2; the D gene is possibly TRBD1 (5 bases). The germline CDR1 and CDR2 sequences are MDHEN and SYDVKM. The CDR3 length is 13 residues. V shed 7 bases and J shed 1 base, with 10 bases lying between them. CDR3 nucleotide sequence: TGTGCCAGCACGGACGGGGGTAACTATGGCTACACCTTC. Encoded protein: CASTDGGNYGYTF.

The J gene is TRBJ2-1, the V gene TRBV5-1; D not certain. The CDR3 runs to 13 residues. The germline V gene has CDR1 SGHRS and CDR2 YFSETQ. The V end lost 0 bases, the J end lost 4 bases, and 5 bases lay between the germline ends. CDR3 loop: CASSLGAYNEQFF. CDR3 nucleotides: TGCGCCAGCAGCTTGGGGGCGTACAATGAGCAGTTCTTC.

V is TRBV5-1 and J is TRBJ2-3; D might be TRBD1 or TRBD2, each matching 6 bases. Germline V gene data show CDR1 as SGHRS and CDR2 as YFSETQ. Trimming took 1 base from V and 3 from J, leaving 18 bases between them. CDR3 length equals 17 residues. The CDR3 sequence is CASSLTRGGGKTDTQYF. CDR3 nucleotide sequence: TGCGCCAGCAGCTTGACCCGTGGAGGGGGGAAAACAGATACGCAGTATTTT.

This clone appeared once. The chain links TRBV7-8 to TRBJ2-1; TRBD2 aligns across 7 bases. The V segment lost 4 bases and the J segment 3 bases; nucleotides outside the gene matches: 9. The germline CDR1 and CDR2 sequences are SGHVS and FQNEAQ. CDR3 size: 16 residues. CDR3 sequence (DNA): TGTGCCAGCAGCTGGGCCGAGCGGGGATTCTACAATGAGCAGTTCTTC. It is translated as CASSWAERGFYNEQFF.

The rearrangement joins TRBV11-3 to TRBJ1-6; 8 bases are shared with TRBD1. V gave up 5 bases and J gave up 9 bases; unmatched junction bases: 0. CDR3 length equals 12 residues. Germline CDR1 is SGHNT and CDR2 is YENEEA. The CDR3 bases are TGTGCCAGCAGCACAGGGGGTTCACCCCTCCACTTT. Translated, it gives CASSTGGSPLHF. The variable domain in full, completed from reference TRBV11-3 and TRBJ1-6, reads EAGVVQSPRYKIIEKKQPVAFWCNPISGHNTLYWYLQNLGQGPELLIRYENEEAVDDSQLPKDRFSAERLKGVDSTLKIQPAELGDSAVYLCASSTGGSPLHFGNGTRLTVT.

The gene calls are TRBV7-9 and TRBJ1-1; TRBD1 agrees at 7 bases. The CDR3 runs 14 residues. With V trimmed by 5 bases and J by 3 bases, 6 bases remained unmatched. The germline CDR1 and CDR2 sequences are SEHNR and FQNEAQ (reference sequence). CDR3 sequence reads: CASSTTGADTEAFF. The CDR3 DNA sequence: TGTGCCAGCAGCACCACAGGGGCGGACACTGAAGCTTTCTTT.

This chain joins TRBV18 and TRBJ2-3, with 9 bases aligning to TRBD1. The CDR3 length is 16 residues. The trim removed 3 bases at V and 4 bases at J, leaving 8 bases unmatched. Germline assignment: CDR1 KGHSH and CDR2 LQKENI. DNA of the CDR3: TGTGCCAGCTCACCGATTCTACAGGGGGCACCAGATACGCAGTATTTT. Its translation is CASSPILQGAPDTQYF.

This chain uses TRBV27 with TRBJ1-1; TRBD1 matches 7 bases. This CDR3 is 15 amino acids long. V shed 2 bases, J shed 4 bases, and the junction held 7 bases outside the gene matches. Germline CDR1 is MNHEY and CDR2 is SMNVEV (reference sequence). The CDR3 region has the DNA TGTGCCAGCAGTTTACGACAGGGATCTCGCACTGAAGCTTTCTTT. Protein product: CASSLRQGSRTEAFF.

The chain is built from TRBV29-1 and TRBJ1-2; 7 bases match TRBD1. This CDR3 has 12 residues. CDR1 is SQVTM, CDR2 ANQGSEA, per germline. V shed 6 bases and J 3 bases; nucleotides not matched to a gene: 4. In nucleotides, the CDR3 is TGCAGCGTCTCCGGGACAGACTATGGCTACACCTTC. Its protein product is CSVSGTDYGYTF.

The V gene is TRBV18, the J gene TRBJ2-7; D not resolved. V lost 0 bases and J 2 bases, leaving 8 bases between the germline ends. Germline assignment: CDR1 KGHSH and CDR2 LQKENI. This CDR3 comprises 14 residues. The CDR3 DNA follows: TGTGCCAGCTCACCACCCGCAGGAACCTACGAGCAGTACTTC. Translated, it gives CASSPPAGTYEQYF.

This clone rates as medium-sized. The rearrangement joins TRBV19 to TRBJ2-1, with 10 bases that match TRBD2. After removal of 3 bases from V and 0 bases from J, the junction contained 11 bases not matched to a gene. The V gene's germline CDR1 is LNHDA and CDR2 SQIVND (reference sequence). The CDR3 length is 19 residues. CDR3 in amino acids: CASSISPTSGVSSYNEQFF. The CDR3 DNA reads as TGTGCCAGTAGTATTTCTCCAACTAGCGGGGTGAGCTCCTACAATGAGCAGTTCTTC.

The rearrangement uses TRBV4-2 and TRBJ2-1; D might be TRBD2 (6 bases). Per the germline V gene, CDR1 is LGHNA and CDR2 is YNFKEQ. V lost 2 bases and J 4 bases, leaving 15 bases between the germline ends. CDR3 length: 16 amino acids. This CDR3 reads CASSQTQRDFYNEQFF. The DNA of the CDR3 is TGTGCCAGCAGCCAAACGCAACGGGACTTTTACAATGAGCAGTTCTTC.